One and the same sample provided the 6 T cell receptor beta chains below, sequenced in a study of blood T cell repertoires in COVID-19 (dated by TCRdb to about 2020). The library was prepared using the immunoSEQ multiplex PCR assay. TCRdb provides this immuneACCESS table in a form limited to in-frame rearrangements. Some clones are lacking; in checked studies, under half of them reflect an unresolved V gene, and why the rest are absent is not known. The sample contains roughly 170,000 clones, about three quarters of them found a single time. The ten biggest clones cover approximately 26% of the sample. The source material was peripheral blood. The receptors shown here come from a woman between 65 and 79 years old with acute or convalescent COVID-19.

V gene TRBV6-6 combines with J gene TRBJ1-6; 8 nucleotides agree with TRBD1. Per the germline V gene, CDR1 is MNHNY and CDR2 is SVGAGI (reference sequence). The CDR3 contains 15 residues. Trimming removed 7 bases from V and 5 bases from J; junction bases left unmatched: 7. CDR3 DNA: TGTGCCAGCACTCGACAGGGGAAGAATAATTCACCCCTCCACTTT. Translation: CASTRQGKNNSPLHF.

This clone was seen a few times. This sequence joins TRBV5-5 and TRBJ1-3, with 8 bases aligning to TRBD1. CDR1 and CDR2 from the germline V gene are SGHKS and YYEKEE (reference sequence). The ends lost 4 bases at V and 6 bases at J; junction bases unmatched: 3. This CDR3 contains 13 residues. The CDR3 sequence: CASSPGGPNTIYF. In nucleotides, the CDR3 is TGTGCCAGCAGCCCAGGGGGCCCAAACACCATATATTTT.

CDR3 residues: CASSLSIYRGGNTEAFF. The CDR3 DNA sequence: TGTGCCAGCAGCCTATCAATTTACAGGGGAGGGAACACTGAAGCTTTCTTT. The J gene is TRBJ1-1, the V gene TRBV27; TRBD1 agrees at 7 bases. From germline, CDR1 is MNHEY and CDR2 SMNVEV (reference sequence). The CDR3 contains 17 residues. V lost 6 bases and J lost 1; bases outside the gene matches: 14.

V and J are TRBV29-1 and TRBJ1-2; a possible D gene is TRBD1 (5 bases). V dropped 4 bases and J dropped 5 bases, with 14 bases sitting between them. Germline V lookup: CDR1 SQVTM, CDR2 ANQGSEA. This CDR3 has 13 residues. The CDR3 region has the DNA TGCAGCGTTGGAGACAGAAGTCCTTATGGCTACACCTTC. Its translation: CSVGDRSPYGYTF. The full variable domain, in which reference TRBV29-1 and TRBJ1-2 provide the parts outside the CDR3, is SAVISQKPSRDICQRGTSLTIQCQVDSQVTMMFWYRQQPGQSLTLIATANQGSEATYESGFVIDKFPISRPNLTFSTLTVSNMSPEDSSIYLCSVGDRSPYGYTFGSGTRLTVV.

This chain's CDR3 is CASSTDRVGSEKLFF. CDR3 coding DNA: TGTGCCAGCAGCACGGACAGGGTTGGGAGTGAAAAACTGTTTTTT. This chain uses TRBV14 with TRBJ1-4; 8 bases align to TRBD1. Losses at the gene ends were 5 bases for V and 7 bases for J; bases not matched to a gene: 9. Looked up from germline, CDR1 is SGHDN and CDR2 is FVKESK. CDR3 length equals 15 residues.

This chain uses TRBV2 with TRBJ2-1, with 8 bases that match TRBD2. V dropped 8 bases and J dropped 8; count of bases not matched to a gene: 11. CDR1 SNHLY and CDR2 FYNNEI come from the germline V gene. The CDR3 is made up of 14 amino acids. The DNA of the CDR3 is TGTGCCAGCGGACTCGGGCTAGCGGGCGATGAGCAGTTCTTC. Translating it yields CASGLGLAGDEQFF.